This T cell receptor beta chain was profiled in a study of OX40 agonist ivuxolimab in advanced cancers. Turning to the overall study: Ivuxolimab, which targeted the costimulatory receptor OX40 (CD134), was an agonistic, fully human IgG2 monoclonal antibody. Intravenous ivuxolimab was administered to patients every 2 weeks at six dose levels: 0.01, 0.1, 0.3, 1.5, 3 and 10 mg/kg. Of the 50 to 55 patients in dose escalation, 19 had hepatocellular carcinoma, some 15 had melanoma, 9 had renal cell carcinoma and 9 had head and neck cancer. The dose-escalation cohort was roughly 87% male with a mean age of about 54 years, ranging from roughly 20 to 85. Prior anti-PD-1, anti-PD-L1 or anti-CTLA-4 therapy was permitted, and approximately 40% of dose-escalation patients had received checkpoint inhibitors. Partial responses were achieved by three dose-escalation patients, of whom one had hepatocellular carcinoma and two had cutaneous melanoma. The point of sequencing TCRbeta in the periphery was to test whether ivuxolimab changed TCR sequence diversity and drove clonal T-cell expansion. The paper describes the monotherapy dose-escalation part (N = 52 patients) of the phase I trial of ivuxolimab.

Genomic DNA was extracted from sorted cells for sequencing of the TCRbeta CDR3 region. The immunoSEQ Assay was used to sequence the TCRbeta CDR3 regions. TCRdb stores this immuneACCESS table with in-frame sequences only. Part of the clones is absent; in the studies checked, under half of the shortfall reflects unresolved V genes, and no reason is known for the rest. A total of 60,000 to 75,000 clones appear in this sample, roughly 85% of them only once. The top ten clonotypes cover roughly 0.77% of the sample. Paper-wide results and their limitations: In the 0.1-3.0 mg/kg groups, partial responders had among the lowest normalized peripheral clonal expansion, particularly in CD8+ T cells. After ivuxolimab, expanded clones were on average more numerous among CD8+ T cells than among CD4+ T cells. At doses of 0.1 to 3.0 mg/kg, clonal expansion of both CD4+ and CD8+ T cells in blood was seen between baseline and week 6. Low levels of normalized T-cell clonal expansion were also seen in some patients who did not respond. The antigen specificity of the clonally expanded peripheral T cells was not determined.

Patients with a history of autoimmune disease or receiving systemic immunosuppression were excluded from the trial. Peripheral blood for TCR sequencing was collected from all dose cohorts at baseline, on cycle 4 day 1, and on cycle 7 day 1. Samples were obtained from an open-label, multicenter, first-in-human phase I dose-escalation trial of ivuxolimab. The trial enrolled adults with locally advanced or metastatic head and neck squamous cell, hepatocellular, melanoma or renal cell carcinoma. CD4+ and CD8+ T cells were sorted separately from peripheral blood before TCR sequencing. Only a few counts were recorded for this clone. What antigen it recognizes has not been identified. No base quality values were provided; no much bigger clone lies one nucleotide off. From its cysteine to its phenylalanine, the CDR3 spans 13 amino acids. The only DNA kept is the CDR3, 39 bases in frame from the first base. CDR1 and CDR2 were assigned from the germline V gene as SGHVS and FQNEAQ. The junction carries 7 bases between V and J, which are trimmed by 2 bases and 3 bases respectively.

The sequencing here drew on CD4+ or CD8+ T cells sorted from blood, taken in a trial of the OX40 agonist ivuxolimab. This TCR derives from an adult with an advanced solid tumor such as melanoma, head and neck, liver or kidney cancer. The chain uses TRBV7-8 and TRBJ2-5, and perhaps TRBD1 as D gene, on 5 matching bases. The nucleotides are TGTGCCAGCAGCTTATCCAGGGAAGAGACCCAGTACTTC. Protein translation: CASSLSREETQYF.